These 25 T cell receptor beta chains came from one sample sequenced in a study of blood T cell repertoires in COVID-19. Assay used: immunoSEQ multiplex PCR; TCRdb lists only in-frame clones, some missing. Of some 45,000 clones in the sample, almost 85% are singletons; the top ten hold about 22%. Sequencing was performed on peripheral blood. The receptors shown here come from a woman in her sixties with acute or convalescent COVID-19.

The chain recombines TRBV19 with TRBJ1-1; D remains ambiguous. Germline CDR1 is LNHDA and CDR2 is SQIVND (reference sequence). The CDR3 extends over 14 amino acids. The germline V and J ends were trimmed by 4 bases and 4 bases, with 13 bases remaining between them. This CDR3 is CASSTSQAITEAFF. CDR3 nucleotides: TGTGCCAGTAGTACCTCCCAGGCCATCACTGAAGCTTTCTTT.

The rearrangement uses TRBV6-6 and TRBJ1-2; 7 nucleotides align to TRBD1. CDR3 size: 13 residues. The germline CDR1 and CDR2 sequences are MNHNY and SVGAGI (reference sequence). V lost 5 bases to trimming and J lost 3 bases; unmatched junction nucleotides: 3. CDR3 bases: TGTGCCAGCAGTCCAGACAGGGACTATGGCTACACCTTC. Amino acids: CASSPDRDYGYTF.

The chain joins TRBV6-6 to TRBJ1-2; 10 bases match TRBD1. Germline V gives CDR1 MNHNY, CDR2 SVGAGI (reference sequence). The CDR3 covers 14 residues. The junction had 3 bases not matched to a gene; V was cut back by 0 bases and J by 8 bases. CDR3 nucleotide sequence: TGTGCCAGCAGTTACTCGGGACAGGGGACCGGCTACACCTTC. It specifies CASSYSGQGTGYTF.

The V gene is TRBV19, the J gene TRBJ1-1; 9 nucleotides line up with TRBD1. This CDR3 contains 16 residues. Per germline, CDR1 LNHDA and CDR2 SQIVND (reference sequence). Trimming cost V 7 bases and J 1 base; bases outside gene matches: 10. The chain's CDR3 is CASKWDRAGRNTEAFF. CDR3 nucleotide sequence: TGTGCCAGTAAATGGGACAGGGCCGGGCGGAACACTGAAGCTTTCTTT.

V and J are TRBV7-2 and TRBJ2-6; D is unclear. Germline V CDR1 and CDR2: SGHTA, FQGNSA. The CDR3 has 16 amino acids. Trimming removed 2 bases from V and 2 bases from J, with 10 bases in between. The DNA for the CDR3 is TGTGCCAGCAGCTTAAGAGTTGCAACTGGGGCCAACGTCCTGACTTTC. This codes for CASSLRVATGANVLTF.

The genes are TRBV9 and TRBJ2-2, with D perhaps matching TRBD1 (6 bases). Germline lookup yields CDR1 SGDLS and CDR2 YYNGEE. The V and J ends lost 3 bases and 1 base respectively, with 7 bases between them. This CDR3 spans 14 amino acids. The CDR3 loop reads CASSATGNTGELFF. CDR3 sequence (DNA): TGTGCCAGCAGCGCGACAGGGAACACCGGGGAGCTGTTTTTT.

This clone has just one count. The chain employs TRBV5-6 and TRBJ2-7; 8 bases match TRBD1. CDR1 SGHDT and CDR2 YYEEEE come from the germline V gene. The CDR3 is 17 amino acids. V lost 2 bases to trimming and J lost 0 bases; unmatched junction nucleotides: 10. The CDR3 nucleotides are TGTGCCAGCAGCTTTTTTGGTGGACAGGGAGTCTCCTACGAGCAGTACTTC. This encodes CASSFFGGQGVSYEQYF.

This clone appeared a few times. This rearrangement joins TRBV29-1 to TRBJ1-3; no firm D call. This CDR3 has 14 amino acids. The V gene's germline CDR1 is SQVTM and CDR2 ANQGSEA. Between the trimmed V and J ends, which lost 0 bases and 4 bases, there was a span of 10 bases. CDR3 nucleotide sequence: TGCAGCGTTGAAGACCCGGGGTTAGGAAACACCATATATTTT. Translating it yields CSVEDPGLGNTIYF.

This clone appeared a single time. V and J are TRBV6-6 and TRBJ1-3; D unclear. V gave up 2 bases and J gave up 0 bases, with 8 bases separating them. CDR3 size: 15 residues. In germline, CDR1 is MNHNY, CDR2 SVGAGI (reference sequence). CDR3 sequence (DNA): TGTGCCAGCAGTTACAATCCGAGCTCTGGAAACACCATATATTTT. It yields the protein CASSYNPSSGNTIYF.

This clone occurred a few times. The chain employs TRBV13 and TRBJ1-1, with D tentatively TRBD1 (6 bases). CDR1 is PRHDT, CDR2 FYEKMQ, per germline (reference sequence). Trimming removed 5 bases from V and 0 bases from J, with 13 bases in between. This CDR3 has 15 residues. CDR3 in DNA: TGTGCCAGCAGCACAAGCCAGGGGCTGAACACTGAAGCTTTCTTT. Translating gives CASSTSQGLNTEAFF.

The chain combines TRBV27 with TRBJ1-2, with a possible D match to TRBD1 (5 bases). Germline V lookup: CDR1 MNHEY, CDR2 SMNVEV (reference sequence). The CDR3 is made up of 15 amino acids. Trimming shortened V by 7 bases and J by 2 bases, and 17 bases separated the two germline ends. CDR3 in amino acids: CASTSTGLGNYGYTF. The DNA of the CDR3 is TGTGCCAGCACTAGTACAGGCCTGGGGAACTATGGCTACACCTTC.

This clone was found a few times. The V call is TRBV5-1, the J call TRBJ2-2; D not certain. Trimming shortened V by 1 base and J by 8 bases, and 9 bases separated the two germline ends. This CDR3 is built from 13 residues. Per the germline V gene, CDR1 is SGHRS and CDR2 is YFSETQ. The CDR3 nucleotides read TGCGCCAGCAGCTTGTTTGAGCCAGGGGAGCTGTTTTTT. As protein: CASSLFEPGELFF.

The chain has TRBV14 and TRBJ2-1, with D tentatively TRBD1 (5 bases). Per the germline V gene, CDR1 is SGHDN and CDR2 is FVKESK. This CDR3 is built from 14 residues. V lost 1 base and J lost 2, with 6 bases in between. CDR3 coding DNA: TGTGCCAGCAGCCAAGTACAGGCCTACAATGAGCAGTTCTTC. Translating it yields CASSQVQAYNEQFF.

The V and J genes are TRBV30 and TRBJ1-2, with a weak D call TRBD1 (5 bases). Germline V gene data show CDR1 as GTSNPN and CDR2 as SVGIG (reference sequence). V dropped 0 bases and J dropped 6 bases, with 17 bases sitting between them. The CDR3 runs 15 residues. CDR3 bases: TGTGCCTGGAGTGTCTTCCCGCCCTTCAGGGATGGCTACACCTTC. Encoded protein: CAWSVFPPFRDGYTF.

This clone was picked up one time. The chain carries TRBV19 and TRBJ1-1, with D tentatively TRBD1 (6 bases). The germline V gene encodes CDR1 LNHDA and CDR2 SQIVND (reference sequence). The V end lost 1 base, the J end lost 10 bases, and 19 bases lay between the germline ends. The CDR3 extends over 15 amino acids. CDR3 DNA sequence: TGTGCCAGTAGTATAGCCTCGGACAGCCACTTAGGAGCTTTCTTT. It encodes CASSIASDSHLGAFF.

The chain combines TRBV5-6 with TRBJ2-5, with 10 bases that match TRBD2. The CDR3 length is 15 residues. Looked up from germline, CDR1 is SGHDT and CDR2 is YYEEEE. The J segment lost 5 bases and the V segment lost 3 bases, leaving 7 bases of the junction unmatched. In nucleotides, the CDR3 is TGTGCCAGCAGCTATCCAGCGGGGGGGCCCGAGACCCAGTACTTC. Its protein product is CASSYPAGGPETQYF.

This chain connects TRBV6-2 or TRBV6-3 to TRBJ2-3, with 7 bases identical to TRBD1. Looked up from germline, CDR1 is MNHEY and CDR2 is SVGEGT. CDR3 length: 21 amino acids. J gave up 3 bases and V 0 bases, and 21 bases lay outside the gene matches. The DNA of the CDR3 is TGTGCCAGCAGTTACTCCCTTTTCGACGACTGGGACAGAAAAAAAACAGATACGCAGTATTTT. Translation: CASSYSLFDDWDRKKTDTQYF.

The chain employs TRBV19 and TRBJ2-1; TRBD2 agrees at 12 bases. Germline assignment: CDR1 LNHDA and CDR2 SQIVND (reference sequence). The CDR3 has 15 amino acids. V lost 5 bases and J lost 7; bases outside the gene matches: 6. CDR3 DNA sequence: TGTGCCAGTAGTCCTAGCGGGGGGGCCGGTAATGAGCAGTTCTTC. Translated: CASSPSGGAGNEQFF.

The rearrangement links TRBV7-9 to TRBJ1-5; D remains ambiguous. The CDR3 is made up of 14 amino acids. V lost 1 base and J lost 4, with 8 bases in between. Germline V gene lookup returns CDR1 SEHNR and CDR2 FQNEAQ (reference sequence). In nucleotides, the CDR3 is TGTGCCAGCAGCTTAGGGCAGGCAAATCAGCCCCAGCATTTT. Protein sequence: CASSLGQANQPQHF.

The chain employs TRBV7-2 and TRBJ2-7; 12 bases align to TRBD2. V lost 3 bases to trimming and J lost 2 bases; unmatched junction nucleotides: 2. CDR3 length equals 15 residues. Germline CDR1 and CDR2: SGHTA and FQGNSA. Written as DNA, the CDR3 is TGTGCCAGCAGCTTGACTAGCGGGGGAACCTACGAGCAGTACTTC. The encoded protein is CASSLTSGGTYEQYF. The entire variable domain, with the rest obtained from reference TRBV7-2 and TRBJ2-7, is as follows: GAGVSQSPSNKVTEKGKDVELRCDPISGHTALYWYRQSLGQGLEFLIYFQGNSAPDKSGLPSDRFSAERTGGSVSTLTIQRTQQEDSAVYLCASSLTSGGTYEQYFGPGTRLTVT.

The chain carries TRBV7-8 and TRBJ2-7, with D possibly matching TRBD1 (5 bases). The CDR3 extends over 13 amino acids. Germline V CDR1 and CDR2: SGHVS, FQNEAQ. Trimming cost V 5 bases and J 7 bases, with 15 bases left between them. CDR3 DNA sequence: TGTGCCAGCAGCGCCCCGACAGCCCAGGAGCAGTACTTC. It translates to CASSAPTAQEQYF.

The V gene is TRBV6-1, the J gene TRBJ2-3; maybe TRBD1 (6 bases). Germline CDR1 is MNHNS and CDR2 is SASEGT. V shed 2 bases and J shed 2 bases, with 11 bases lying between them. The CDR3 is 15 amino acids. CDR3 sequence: CASSELTGNTDTQYF. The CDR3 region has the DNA TGTGCCAGCAGTGAACTTACAGGGAACACAGATACGCAGTATTTT.

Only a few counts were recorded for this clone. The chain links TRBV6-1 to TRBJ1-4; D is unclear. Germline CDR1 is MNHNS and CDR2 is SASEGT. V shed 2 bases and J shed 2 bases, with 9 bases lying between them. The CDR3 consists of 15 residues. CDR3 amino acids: CASSESQATNEKLFF. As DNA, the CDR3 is TGTGCCAGCAGTGAATCCCAAGCTACTAATGAAAAACTGTTTTTT.

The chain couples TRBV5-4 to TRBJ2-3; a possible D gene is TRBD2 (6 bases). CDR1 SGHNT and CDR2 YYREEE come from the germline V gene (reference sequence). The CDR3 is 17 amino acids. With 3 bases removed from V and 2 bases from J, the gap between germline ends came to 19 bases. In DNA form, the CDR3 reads TGTGCCAGCAGCTGGAGAAGTCTGGCGGGATTCACAGATACGCAGTATTTT. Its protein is CASSWRSLAGFTDTQYF.

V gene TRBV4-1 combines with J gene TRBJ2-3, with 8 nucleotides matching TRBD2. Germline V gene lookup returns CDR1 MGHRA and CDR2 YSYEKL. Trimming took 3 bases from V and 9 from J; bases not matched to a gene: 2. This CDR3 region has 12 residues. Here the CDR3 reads CASSQPGGTQYF. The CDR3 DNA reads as TGCGCCAGCAGCCAGCCGGGGGGGACGCAGTATTTT.